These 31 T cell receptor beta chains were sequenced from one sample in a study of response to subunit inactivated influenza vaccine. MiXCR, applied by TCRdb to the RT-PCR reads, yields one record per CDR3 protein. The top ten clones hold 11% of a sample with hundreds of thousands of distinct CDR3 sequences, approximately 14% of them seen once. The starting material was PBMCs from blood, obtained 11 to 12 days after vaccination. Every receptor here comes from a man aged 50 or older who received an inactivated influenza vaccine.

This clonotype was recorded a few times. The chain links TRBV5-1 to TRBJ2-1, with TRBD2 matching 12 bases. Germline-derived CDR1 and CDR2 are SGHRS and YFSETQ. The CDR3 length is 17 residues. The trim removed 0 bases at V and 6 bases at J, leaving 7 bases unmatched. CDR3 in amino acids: CASSLVASGGAFNEQFF. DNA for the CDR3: TGCGCCAGCAGCTTGGTGGCTAGCGGGGGGGCCTTCAATGAGCAGTTCTTC. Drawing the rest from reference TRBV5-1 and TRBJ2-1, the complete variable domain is KAGVTQTPRYLIKTRGQQVTLSCSPISGHRSVSWYQQTPGQGLQFLFEYFSETQRNKGNFPGRFSGRQFSNSRSEMNVSTLELGDSALYLCASSLVASGGAFNEQFFGPGTRLTVL.

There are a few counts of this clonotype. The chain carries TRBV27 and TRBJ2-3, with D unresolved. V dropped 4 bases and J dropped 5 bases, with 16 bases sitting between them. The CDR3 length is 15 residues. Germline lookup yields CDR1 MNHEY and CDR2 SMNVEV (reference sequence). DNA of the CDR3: TGTGCCAGCAGTTGTATAGTAAGGTTGAGAGATACGCAGTATTTT. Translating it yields CASSCIVRLRDTQYF.

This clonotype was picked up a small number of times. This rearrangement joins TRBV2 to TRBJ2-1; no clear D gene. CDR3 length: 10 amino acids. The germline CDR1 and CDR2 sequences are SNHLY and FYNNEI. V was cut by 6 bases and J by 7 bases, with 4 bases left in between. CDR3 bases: TGTGCCAGCAGCCGGAATGAGCAGTTCTTC. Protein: CASSRNEQFF.

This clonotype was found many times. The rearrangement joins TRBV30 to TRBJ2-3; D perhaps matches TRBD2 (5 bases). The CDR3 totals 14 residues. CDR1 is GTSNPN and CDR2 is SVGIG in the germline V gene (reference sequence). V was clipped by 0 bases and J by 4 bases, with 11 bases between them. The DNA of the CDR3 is TGTGCCTGGAGTGTAGCGCTGGGAGCAGATACGCAGTATTTT. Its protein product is CAWSVALGADTQYF.

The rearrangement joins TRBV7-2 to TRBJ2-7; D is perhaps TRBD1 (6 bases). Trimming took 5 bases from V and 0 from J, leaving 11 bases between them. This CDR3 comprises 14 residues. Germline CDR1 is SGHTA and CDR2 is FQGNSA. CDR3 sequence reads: CASSQGPSSYEQYF. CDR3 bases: TGTGCCAGCAGCCAGGGGCCGAGCTCCTACGAGCAGTACTTC.

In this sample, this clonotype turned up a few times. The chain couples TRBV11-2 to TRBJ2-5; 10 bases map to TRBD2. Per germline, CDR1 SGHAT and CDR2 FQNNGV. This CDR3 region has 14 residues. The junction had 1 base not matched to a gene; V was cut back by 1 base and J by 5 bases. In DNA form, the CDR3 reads TGTGCCAGCAGCTTAGCTAGCGGGAGCGAGACCCAGTACTTC. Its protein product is CASSLASGSETQYF.

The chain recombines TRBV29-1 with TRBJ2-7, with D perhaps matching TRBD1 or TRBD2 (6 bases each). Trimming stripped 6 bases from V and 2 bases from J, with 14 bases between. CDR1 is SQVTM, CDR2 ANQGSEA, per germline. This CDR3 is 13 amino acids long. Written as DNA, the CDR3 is TGCAGCGTCGGGGGCCTCAAACCCTACGAGCAGTACTTC. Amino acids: CSVGGLKPYEQYF.

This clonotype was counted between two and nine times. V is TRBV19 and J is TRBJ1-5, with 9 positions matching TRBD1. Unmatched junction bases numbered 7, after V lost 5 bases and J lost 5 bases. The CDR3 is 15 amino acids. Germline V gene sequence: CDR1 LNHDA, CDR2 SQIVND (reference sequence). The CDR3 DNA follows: TGTGCCAGTAGTCGGGAGGGACAGGGCTATCAGCCCCAGCATTTT. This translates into CASSREGQGYQPQHF.

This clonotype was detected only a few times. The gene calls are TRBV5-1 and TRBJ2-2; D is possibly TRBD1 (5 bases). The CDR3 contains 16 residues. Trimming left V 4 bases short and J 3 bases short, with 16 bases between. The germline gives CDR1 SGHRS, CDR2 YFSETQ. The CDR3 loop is CASSPPRDWDTGELFF. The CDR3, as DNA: TGCGCCAGCAGCCCGCCCAGGGATTGGGACACCGGGGAGCTGTTTTTT.

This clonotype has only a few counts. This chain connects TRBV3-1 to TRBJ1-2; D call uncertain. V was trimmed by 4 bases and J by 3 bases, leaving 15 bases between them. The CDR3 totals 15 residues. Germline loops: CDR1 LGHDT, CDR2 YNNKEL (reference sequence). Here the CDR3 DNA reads TGTGCCAGCAGCCTAACGCCACGCGGGGACTATGGCTACACCTTC. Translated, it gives CASSLTPRGDYGYTF. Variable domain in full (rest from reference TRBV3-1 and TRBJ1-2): DTAVSQTPKYLVTQMGNDKSIKCEQNLGHDTMYWYKQDSKKFLKIMFSYNNKELIINETVPNRFSPKSPDKAHLNLHINSLELGDSAVYFCASSLTPRGDYGYTFGSGTRLTVV.

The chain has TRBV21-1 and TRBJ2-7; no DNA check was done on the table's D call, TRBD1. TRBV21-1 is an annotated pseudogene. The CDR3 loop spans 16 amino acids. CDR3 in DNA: TGTGCCAGCAGCAAAGCCCGCGGGACAGAGGGATACGAGCAGTACTTC. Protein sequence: CASSKARGTEGYEQYF.

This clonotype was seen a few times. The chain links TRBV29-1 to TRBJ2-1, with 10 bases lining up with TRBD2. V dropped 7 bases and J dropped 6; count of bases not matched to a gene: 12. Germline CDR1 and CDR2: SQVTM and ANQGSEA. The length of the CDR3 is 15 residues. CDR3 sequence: CSAATGTSASNEQFF. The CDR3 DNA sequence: TGCAGCGCCGCCACCGGGACTAGCGCCTCCAATGAGCAGTTCTTC.

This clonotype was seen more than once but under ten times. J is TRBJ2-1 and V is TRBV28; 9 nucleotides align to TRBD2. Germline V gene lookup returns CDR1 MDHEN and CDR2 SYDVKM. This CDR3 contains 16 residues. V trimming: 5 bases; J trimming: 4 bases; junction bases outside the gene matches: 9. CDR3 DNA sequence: TGTGCCAGCAGTCTTCCCGGGACTAGCAGATACAATGAGCAGTTCTTC. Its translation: CASSLPGTSRYNEQFF.

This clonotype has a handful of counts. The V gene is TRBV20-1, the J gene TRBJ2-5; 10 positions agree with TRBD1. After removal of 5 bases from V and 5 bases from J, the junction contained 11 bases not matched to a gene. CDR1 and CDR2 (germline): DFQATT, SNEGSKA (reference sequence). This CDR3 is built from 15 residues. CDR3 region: CSACLRDRGLETQYF. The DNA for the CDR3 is TGCAGTGCTTGCCTCCGGGACAGGGGTCTTGAGACCCAGTACTTC.

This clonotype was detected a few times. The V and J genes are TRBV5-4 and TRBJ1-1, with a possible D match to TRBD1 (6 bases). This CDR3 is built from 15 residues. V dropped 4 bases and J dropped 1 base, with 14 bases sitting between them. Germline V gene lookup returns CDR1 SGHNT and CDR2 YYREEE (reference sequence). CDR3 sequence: CASSPPPTGNTEAFF. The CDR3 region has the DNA TGTGCCAGCAGCCCACCCCCGACAGGGAACACTGAAGCTTTCTTT.

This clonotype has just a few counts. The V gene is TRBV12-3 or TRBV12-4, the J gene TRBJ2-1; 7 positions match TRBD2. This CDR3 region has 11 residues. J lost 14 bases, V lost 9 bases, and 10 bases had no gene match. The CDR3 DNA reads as TGTGCCAGTGGGGGGGGGACTGTGGAGTTCTTC. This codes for CASGGGTVEFF.

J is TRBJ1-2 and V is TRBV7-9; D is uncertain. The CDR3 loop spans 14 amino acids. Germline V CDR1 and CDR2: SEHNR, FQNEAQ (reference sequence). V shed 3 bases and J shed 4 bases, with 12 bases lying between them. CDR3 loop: CASSFGRGIYGYTF. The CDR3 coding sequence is TGTGCCAGCAGCTTCGGACGCGGGATCTATGGCTACACCTTC.

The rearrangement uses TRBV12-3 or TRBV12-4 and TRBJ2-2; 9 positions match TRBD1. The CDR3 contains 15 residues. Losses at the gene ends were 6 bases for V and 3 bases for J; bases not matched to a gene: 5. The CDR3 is CASRHRGRYTGELFF. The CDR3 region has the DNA TGTGCCAGCAGACACAGGGGGCGTTACACCGGGGAGCTGTTTTTT.

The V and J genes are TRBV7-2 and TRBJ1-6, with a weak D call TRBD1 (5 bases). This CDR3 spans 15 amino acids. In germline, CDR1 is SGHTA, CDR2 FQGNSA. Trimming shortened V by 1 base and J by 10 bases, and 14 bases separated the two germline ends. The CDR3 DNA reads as TGTGCCAGCAGCTTAGTTGAGGGGACGGGCTCACCCCTCCACTTT. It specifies CASSLVEGTGSPLHF.

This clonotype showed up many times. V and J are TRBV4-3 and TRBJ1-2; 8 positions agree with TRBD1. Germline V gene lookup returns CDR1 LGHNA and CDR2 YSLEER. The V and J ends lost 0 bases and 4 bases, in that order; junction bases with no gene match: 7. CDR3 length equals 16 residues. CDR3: CASSQDFGTGLYGYTF. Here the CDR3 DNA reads TGCGCCAGCAGCCAAGATTTCGGGACAGGACTCTATGGCTACACCTTC.

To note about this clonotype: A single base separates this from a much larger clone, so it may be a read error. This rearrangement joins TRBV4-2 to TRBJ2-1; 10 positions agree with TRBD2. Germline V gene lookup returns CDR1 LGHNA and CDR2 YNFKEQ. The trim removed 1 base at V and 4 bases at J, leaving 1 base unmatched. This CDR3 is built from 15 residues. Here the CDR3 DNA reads TGTGCCAGCAGCCAAGGGACTAGCGGTTACAATGAGCAGTTCTTC. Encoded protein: CASSQGTSGYNEQFF.

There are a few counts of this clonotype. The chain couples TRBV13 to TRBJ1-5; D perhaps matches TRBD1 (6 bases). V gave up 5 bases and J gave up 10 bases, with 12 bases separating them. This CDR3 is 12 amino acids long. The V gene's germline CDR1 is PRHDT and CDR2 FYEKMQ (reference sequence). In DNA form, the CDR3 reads TGTGCCAGCAGCAATAGGGGGGGTCCCCAGCATTTT. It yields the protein CASSNRGGPQHF. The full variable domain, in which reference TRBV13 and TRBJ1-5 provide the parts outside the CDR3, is AAGVIQSPRHLIKEKRETATLKCYPIPRHDTVYWYQQGPGQDPQFLISFYEKMQSDKGSIPDRFSAQQFSDYHSELNMSSLELGDSALYFCASSNRGGPQHFGDGTRLSIL.

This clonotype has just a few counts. CDR3 bases: TGTGCCAGCAGTTCTAGCGGGGGAAGTTACACCAATGAGCAGTTCTTC. Protein product: CASSSSGGSYTNEQFF. This chain joins TRBV7-8 and TRBJ2-1, with 10 bases identical to TRBD2. There are 16 residues in the CDR3. J was trimmed by 6 bases and V by 6 bases; bases with no gene match: 11. Germline CDR1 is SGHVS and CDR2 is FQNEAQ.

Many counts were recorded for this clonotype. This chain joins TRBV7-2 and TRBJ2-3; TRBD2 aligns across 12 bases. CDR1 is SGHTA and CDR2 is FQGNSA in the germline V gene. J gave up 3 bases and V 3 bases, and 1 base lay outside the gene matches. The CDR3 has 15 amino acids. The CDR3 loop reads CASSFGLAGTDTQYF. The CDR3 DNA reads TGTGCCAGCAGCTTTGGACTAGCGGGGACAGATACGCAGTATTTT. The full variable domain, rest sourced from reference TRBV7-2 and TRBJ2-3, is GAGVSQSPSNKVTEKGKDVELRCDPISGHTALYWYRQSLGQGLEFLIYFQGNSAPDKSGLPSDRFSAERTGGSVSTLTIQRTQQEDSAVYLCASSFGLAGTDTQYFGPGTRLTVL.

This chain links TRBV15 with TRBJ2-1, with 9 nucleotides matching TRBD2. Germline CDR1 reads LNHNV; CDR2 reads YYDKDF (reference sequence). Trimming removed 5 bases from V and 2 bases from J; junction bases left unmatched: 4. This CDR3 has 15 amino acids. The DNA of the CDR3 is TGTGCCACCAGCCTGGCGGGAGGGGCCTACAATGAGCAGTTCTTC. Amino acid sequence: CATSLAGGAYNEQFF.

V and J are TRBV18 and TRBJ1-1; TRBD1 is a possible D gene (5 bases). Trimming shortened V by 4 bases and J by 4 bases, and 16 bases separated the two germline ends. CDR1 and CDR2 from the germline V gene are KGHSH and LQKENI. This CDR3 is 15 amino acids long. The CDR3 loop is CASSLTGTLGTEAFF. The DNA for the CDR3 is TGTGCCAGCTCACTCACCGGGACGCTGGGCACTGAAGCTTTCTTT.

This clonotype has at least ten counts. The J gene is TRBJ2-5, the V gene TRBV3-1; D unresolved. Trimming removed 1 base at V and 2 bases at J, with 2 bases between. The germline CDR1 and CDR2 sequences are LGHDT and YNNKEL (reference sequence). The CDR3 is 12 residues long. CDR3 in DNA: TGTGCCAGCAGCCAAGTGCAAGAGACCCAGTACTTC. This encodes CASSQVQETQYF.

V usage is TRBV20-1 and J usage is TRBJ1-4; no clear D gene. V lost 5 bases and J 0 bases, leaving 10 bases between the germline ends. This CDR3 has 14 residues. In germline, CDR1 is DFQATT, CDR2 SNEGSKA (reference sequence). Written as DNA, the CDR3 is TGCAGTGCTCCCGACCGTGCAACTAATGAAAAACTGTTTTTT. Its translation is CSAPDRATNEKLFF.

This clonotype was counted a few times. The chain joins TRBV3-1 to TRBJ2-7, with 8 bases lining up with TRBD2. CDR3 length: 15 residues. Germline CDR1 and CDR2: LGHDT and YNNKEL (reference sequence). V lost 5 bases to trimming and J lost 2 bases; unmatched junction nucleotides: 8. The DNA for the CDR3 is TGTGCCAGCAGCAATCCTGGACTAGCTCCCTACGAGCAGTACTTC. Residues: CASSNPGLAPYEQYF.

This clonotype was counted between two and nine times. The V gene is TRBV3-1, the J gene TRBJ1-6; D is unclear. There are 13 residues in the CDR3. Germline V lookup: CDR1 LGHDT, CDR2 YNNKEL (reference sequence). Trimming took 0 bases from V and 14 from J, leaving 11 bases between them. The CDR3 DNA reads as TGTGCCAGCAGCCAAGATATAGGACTGACCCTCCACTTT. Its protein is CASSQDIGLTLHF.

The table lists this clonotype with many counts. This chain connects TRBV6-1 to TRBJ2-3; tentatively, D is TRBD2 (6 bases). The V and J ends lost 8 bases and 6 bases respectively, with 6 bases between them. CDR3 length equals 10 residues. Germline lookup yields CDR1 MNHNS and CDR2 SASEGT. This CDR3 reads CASGGDTQYF. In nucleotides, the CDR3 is TGTGCCAGCGGAGGGGATACGCAGTATTTT.